Shown below are 18 T cell receptor beta chains from a single sample sequenced in a study of cytomegalovirus exposure and HLA in healthy donors. The PCR had 60 Vbeta and 13 Jbeta primers. The protocol was immunoSEQ multiplex PCR, while the TCRdb copy is restricted to in-frame clones and leaves out a portion. The sample shows about 150,000 clones, roughly 84% of them seen only once. Sequencing was performed on PBMCs. These receptors came from a boy aged 2 to 10 in good health and CMV-seronegative.

This clone has just a few counts. The chain couples TRBV15 to TRBJ2-3; 10 nucleotides agree with TRBD1. Germline-derived CDR1 and CDR2 are LNHNV and YYDKDF (reference sequence). CDR3 size: 16 residues. Trimming removed 1 base from V and 1 base from J; junction bases left unmatched: 2. The CDR3 DNA sequence: TGTGCCACCAGCAGAGGACAGGGGGCGGGCACAGATACGCAGTATTTT. It codes for CATSRGQGAGTDTQYF.

The chain links TRBV5-1 to TRBJ2-1, with 11 positions matching TRBD2. Germline loops: CDR1 SGHRS, CDR2 YFSETQ. The CDR3 totals 14 residues. V lost 4 bases and J lost 10; bases outside the gene matches: 7. The CDR3 nucleotides read TGCGCCAGCAGCCAGGGACTAGCGGCTACCGAGCAGTTCTTC. This gives the protein CASSQGLAATEQFF.

This chain connects TRBV2 to TRBJ2-2; 10 bases fit TRBD2. This CDR3 region has 15 residues. Germline V gene sequence: CDR1 SNHLY, CDR2 FYNNEI. V was pared by 0 bases and J by 6 bases, with 1 base of the junction left unmatched. The CDR3 sequence is CASSEATSGPGELFF. The CDR3 nucleotides are TGTGCCAGCAGTGAAGCGACTAGCGGGCCCGGGGAGCTGTTTTTT.

This clone was seen a few times. The chain combines TRBV7-9 with TRBJ1-1, with unresolved D. Germline CDR1 is SEHNR and CDR2 is FQNEAQ (reference sequence). The CDR3 sequence is 13 residues long. The germline V and J ends were trimmed by 6 bases and 1 base, with 9 bases remaining between them. The CDR3, as DNA: TGTGCCAGCAGTTCACGGGGGAACACTGAAGCTTTCTTT. Protein: CASSSRGNTEAFF.

The J gene is TRBJ1-1, the V gene TRBV30, with 7 bases matching TRBD1. The V and J ends lost 5 bases and 3 bases, in that order; junction bases with no gene match: 9. Germline V gene data show CDR1 as GTSNPN and CDR2 as SVGIG (reference sequence). The length of the CDR3 is 14 residues. This CDR3 reads CAWGLPGGYTEAFF. DNA of the CDR3: TGTGCCTGGGGATTGCCAGGGGGTTACACTGAAGCTTTCTTT.

This clone came up a few times. The genes are TRBV29-1 and TRBJ1-1; possible D gene TRBD1, 6 bases. From germline, CDR1 is SQVTM and CDR2 ANQGSEA. The CDR3 has 14 amino acids. V lost 3 bases and J lost 4, with 15 bases in between. Written as DNA, the CDR3 is TGCAGCGTTGAGCGGACGAGGGGGTTCACTGAAGCTTTCTTT. Encoded protein: CSVERTRGFTEAFF.

This chain joins TRBV30 and TRBJ2-7; 7 nucleotides match TRBD2. V lost 5 bases to trimming and J lost 7 bases; unmatched junction nucleotides: 17. Germline values: CDR1 GTSNPN, CDR2 SVGIG (reference sequence). The CDR3 is made up of 15 amino acids. CDR3 sequence: CAWGRMTSLFGEQYF. The CDR3 bases are TGTGCCTGGGGCCGTATGACTAGCCTCTTTGGAGAGCAGTACTTC.

This clone has just one count. CDR3 amino acids: CASSLSPTSGSYVQETQYF. In DNA, the CDR3 is TGCGCCAGCAGCTTGAGTCCGACTAGCGGGAGTTACGTTCAAGAGACCCAGTACTTC. This chain links TRBV5-1 with TRBJ2-5; 12 bases match TRBD2. The length of the CDR3 is 19 residues. Germline values: CDR1 SGHRS, CDR2 YFSETQ. Trimming at V came to 1 base and at J to 2 bases, leaving 12 bases not matched to a gene.

The chain is built from TRBV6-1 and TRBJ2-3; 12 nucleotides agree with TRBD2. With 6 bases clipped from V and 4 bases from J, the junction kept 5 bases outside the gene matches. This CDR3 is built from 15 residues. Germline assignment: CDR1 MNHNS and CDR2 SASEGT. CDR3 in amino acids: CASRASGRGADTQYF. CDR3 nucleotide sequence: TGTGCCAGCAGAGCTAGCGGGAGGGGGGCAGATACGCAGTATTTT.

The sample holds a few counts of this clone. The chain carries TRBV28 and TRBJ2-3; D gene unclear. The germline V gene has CDR1 MDHEN and CDR2 SYDVKM. The CDR3 contains 13 residues. Trimming pared 2 bases from V and 1 base from J, leaving 4 bases between. CDR3 loop: CASSLQGTDTQYF. The CDR3, as DNA: TGTGCCAGCAGTTTACAGGGCACAGATACGCAGTATTTT.

This clone was seen only a few times. J is TRBJ2-4 and V is TRBV6-1; D remains ambiguous. Germline V gene sequence: CDR1 MNHNS, CDR2 SASEGT. This CDR3 has 16 amino acids. Trimming took off 4 bases at V and 0 bases at J, with 13 bases between the two ends. CDR3 region: CASSVLESLAKNIQYF. CDR3 coding DNA: TGTGCCAGCAGTGTTCTCGAGTCACTAGCCAAAAACATTCAGTACTTC.

The chain links TRBV5-1 to TRBJ1-1, with D possibly being TRBD1 (5 bases). Between the trimmed V and J ends, which lost 5 bases and 1 base, there was a span of 12 bases. Germline-derived CDR1 and CDR2 are SGHRS and YFSETQ. The CDR3 extends over 14 amino acids. CDR3 sequence: CASSSRQQNTEAFF. The CDR3 DNA follows: TGCGCCAGCAGTTCCAGACAGCAGAACACTGAAGCTTTCTTT. Full variable domain (remainder filled in from reference TRBV5-1 and TRBJ1-1): KAGVTQTPRYLIKTRGQQVTLSCSPISGHRSVSWYQQTPGQGLQFLFEYFSETQRNKGNFPGRFSGRQFSNSRSEMNVSTLELGDSALYLCASSSRQQNTEAFFGQGTRLTVV.

The chain uses TRBV5-8 and TRBJ1-2, with 10 bases lining up with TRBD1. This CDR3 has 13 amino acids. J lost 7 bases, V lost 7 bases, and 7 bases had no gene match. Germline V CDR1 and CDR2: SGHTS, YDEGEE. The chain's CDR3 is CASPLTGGRGYTF. As DNA, the CDR3 is TGTGCCAGCCCCCTGACAGGGGGCCGTGGCTACACCTTC.

V gene TRBV7-2 combines with J gene TRBJ1-4, with D possibly TRBD1 on 6 matching bases. Germline CDR1 reads SGHTA; CDR2 reads FQGNSA. This CDR3 contains 15 residues. The ends were cut back, 5 bases at V and 6 bases at J, with 16 bases in the middle. The CDR3 DNA reads as TGTGCCAGCAGCCCCAGCGGGGGCCCGTATGAAAAACTGTTTTTT. Encoded protein: CASSPSGGPYEKLFF. Drawing the rest from reference TRBV7-2 and TRBJ1-4, the complete variable domain is GAGVSQSPSNKVTEKGKDVELRCDPISGHTALYWYRQSLGQGLEFLIYFQGNSAPDKSGLPSDRFSAERTGGSVSTLTIQRTQQEDSAVYLCASSPSGGPYEKLFFGSGTQLSVL.

In this sample, this clone turned up once. This chain connects TRBV5-1 to TRBJ2-5; D is possibly TRBD1 (5 bases). Trimming pared 3 bases from V and 5 bases from J, leaving 14 bases between. The germline gives CDR1 SGHRS, CDR2 YFSETQ. The CDR3 spans 14 residues. The CDR3 DNA is TGCGCCAGCAGCTCCACAGGCGCCGGGGAGACCCAGTACTTC. Its translation is CASSSTGAGETQYF. The whole variable domain, filled in from reference TRBV5-1 and TRBJ2-5, reads KAGVTQTPRYLIKTRGQQVTLSCSPISGHRSVSWYQQTPGQGLQFLFEYFSETQRNKGNFPGRFSGRQFSNSRSEMNVSTLELGDSALYLCASSSTGAGETQYFGPGTRLLVL.

This clone was recorded once. V usage is TRBV19 and J usage is TRBJ1-2, with D possibly TRBD1 on 5 matching bases. Per germline, CDR1 LNHDA and CDR2 SQIVND (reference sequence). The length of the CDR3 is 15 residues. Trimming shortened V by 5 bases and J by 2 bases, and 15 bases separated the two germline ends. The CDR3 here is CASSDHKTVNYGYTF. The DNA for the CDR3 is TGTGCCAGTAGTGACCATAAGACAGTGAACTATGGCTACACCTTC.

The V and J genes are TRBV14 and TRBJ2-7, with 10 nucleotides matching TRBD2. CDR1 is SGHDN and CDR2 is FVKESK in the germline V gene. After removal of 1 base from V and 0 bases from J, the junction contained 12 bases not matched to a gene. The CDR3 has 19 residues. The CDR3 nucleotides are TGTGCCAGCAGCCAAGCCTTAGCGGGAGGCAAATACTACTCCTACGAGCAGTACTTC. It translates to CASSQALAGGKYYSYEQYF.

This clone occurred a few times. This sequence joins TRBV30 and TRBJ1-1; possible D gene TRBD1, 5 bases. In germline, CDR1 is GTSNPN, CDR2 SVGIG (reference sequence). V lost 0 bases and J lost 3, with 14 bases in between. The CDR3 has 15 residues. The CDR3 DNA is TGTGCCTGGAGTGTAACGGGGCGGGGAGACACTGAAGCTTTCTTT. This gives the protein CAWSVTGRGDTEAFF.